This entry lists 19 T cell receptor beta chains sequenced from one sample in a study of Tregs in tolerant kidney transplant recipients. Assay: immunoSEQ multiplex PCR; the TCRdb copy retains only in-frame clones and omits some. The data show 50,000 to 75,000 clones, with 98% seen just once and 0.34% held by the top ten. The specimen comprised Tregs from blood, sampled before the transplant. Receptors were obtained from a human donor who received a combined kidney and bone marrow transplant.

CDR3 sequence reads: CASSRHPGQGPYEQYF. In DNA, the CDR3 is TGTGCCAGCAGCCGCCATCCGGGACAGGGGCCCTACGAGCAGTACTTC. The V and J genes are TRBV27 and TRBJ2-7; 10 bases line up with TRBD1. Germline CDR1 is MNHEY and CDR2 is SMNVEV (reference sequence). V trimming: 6 bases; J trimming: 2 bases; junction bases outside the gene matches: 10. CDR3 size: 16 residues.

The V gene is TRBV28, the J gene TRBJ1-2, with a possible D match to TRBD1 (5 bases). The CDR3 sequence is 14 residues long. Germline CDR1 is MDHEN and CDR2 is SYDVKM. With 8 bases removed from V and 6 bases from J, the gap between germline ends came to 19 bases. As DNA, the CDR3 is TGTGCCAGCCATCCCTGGCAGGGTGGACATGGCTACACCTTC. This encodes CASHPWQGGHGYTF.

The sample holds one count of this clone. The chain has TRBV7-2 and TRBJ1-2; D is possibly TRBD1 (6 bases). Trimming cost V 2 bases and J 8 bases, with 15 bases left between them. The V gene's germline CDR1 is SGHTA and CDR2 FQGNSA. The length of the CDR3 is 14 residues. The CDR3 sequence: CASSLSSGAWGYTF. The DNA of the CDR3 is TGTGCCAGCAGCTTATCATCAGGGGCTTGGGGCTACACCTTC.

The J gene is TRBJ2-1, the V gene TRBV18; 12 bases match TRBD2. This CDR3 spans 19 amino acids. V lost 0 bases, J lost 4 bases, and 10 bases stayed unmatched. CDR1 is KGHSH, CDR2 LQKENI, per germline. The CDR3 reads CASSPPASGGVIWYNEQFF. CDR3 DNA sequence: TGTGCCAGCTCACCACCCGCTAGCGGGGGGGTGATTTGGTACAATGAGCAGTTCTTC.

J is TRBJ2-7 and V is TRBV7-2; TRBD2 might be the D (5 bases). CDR1 and CDR2 from the germline V gene are SGHTA and FQGNSA. This CDR3 is built from 15 residues. Trimming took off 2 bases at V and 1 base at J, with 12 bases between the two ends. In DNA form, the CDR3 reads TGTGCCAGCAGCTTAAGCGGCCTAGGGTCCTACGAGCAGTACTTC. Translating it yields CASSLSGLGSYEQYF.

The rearrangement joins TRBV6-6 to TRBJ1-1; D uncertain. Looked up from germline, CDR1 is MNHNY and CDR2 is SVGAGI (reference sequence). Trimming pared 0 bases from V and 1 base from J, leaving 6 bases between. CDR3 length: 14 amino acids. The CDR3 coding sequence is TGTGCCAGCAGTTACTCCCCAGGGAACACTGAAGCTTTCTTT. It specifies CASSYSPGNTEAFF.

The rearrangement joins TRBV20-1 to TRBJ2-7, with D uncertain. CDR1 is DFQATT and CDR2 is SNEGSKA in the germline V gene (reference sequence). Trimming took off 0 bases at V and 3 bases at J, with 3 bases between the two ends. This CDR3 region has 11 residues. CDR3 in DNA: TGCAGTGCTAGAGAACACTACGAGCAGTACTTC. Translation gives CSAREHYEQYF.

The chain carries TRBV28 and TRBJ1-2; tentative D call: TRBD1 (5 bases). Trimming left V 5 bases short and J 6 bases short, with 13 bases between. The CDR3 runs to 13 residues. From germline, CDR1 is MDHEN and CDR2 SYDVKM. CDR3 in amino acids: CASSRAGMNGYTF. The CDR3 coding sequence is TGTGCCAGCAGTCGGGCAGGGATGAATGGCTACACCTTC.

The chain has TRBV5-1 and TRBJ2-1, with D perhaps matching TRBD2 (7 bases). CDR1 and CDR2 from the germline V gene are SGHRS and YFSETQ. The CDR3 totals 12 residues. V was pared by 7 bases and J by 7 bases, with 12 bases between. The CDR3 reads CASGGAENEQFF. Here the CDR3 DNA reads TGCGCCAGCGGGGGGGCGGAAAATGAGCAGTTCTTC.

The V and J genes are TRBV4-3 and TRBJ1-6; 9 bases fit TRBD1. V shed 8 bases, J shed 15 bases, and the junction held 14 bases outside the gene matches. This CDR3 contains 14 residues. The germline gives CDR1 LGHNA, CDR2 YSLEER. The CDR3 DNA sequence: TGCGCCAGCTCGGATCGGACAGGGGATGTTCTCCTCCACTTT. It specifies CASSDRTGDVLLHF.

The rearrangement links TRBV19 to TRBJ2-2; D is perhaps TRBD1 (6 bases). Deletions cut 3 bases from V and 0 bases from J, with 8 bases between. Germline-derived CDR1 and CDR2 are LNHDA and SQIVND (reference sequence). The CDR3 has 15 amino acids. DNA for the CDR3: TGTGCCAGTAGTATTAACAGGGCGAACACCGGGGAGCTGTTTTTT. Amino acids: CASSINRANTGELFF.

This chain connects TRBV19 to TRBJ1-1; 8 bases are a match to TRBD1. V shed 2 bases, J shed 0 bases, and the junction held 11 bases outside the gene matches. The CDR3 is made up of 18 amino acids. CDR1 is LNHDA and CDR2 is SQIVND in the germline V gene (reference sequence). DNA for the CDR3: TGTGCCAGTAGTATATACGCAGGGGGCAGAGGAATGAACACTGAAGCTTTCTTT. It encodes CASSIYAGGRGMNTEAFF.

This clone is a singleton in its sample. This sequence joins TRBV19 and TRBJ2-7; 10 bases line up with TRBD1. J was trimmed by 2 bases and V by 3 bases; bases with no gene match: 4. This CDR3 region has 15 residues. CDR1 and CDR2 (germline): LNHDA, SQIVND (reference sequence). CDR3 region: CASSIRDRGPYEQYF. CDR3 bases: TGTGCCAGTAGTATCCGGGACAGGGGACCCTACGAGCAGTACTTC.

V gene TRBV7-9 combines with J gene TRBJ1-5, with D tentatively TRBD1 (5 bases). The CDR3 is made up of 15 amino acids. Per the germline V gene, CDR1 is SEHNR and CDR2 is FQNEAQ (reference sequence). V was pared by 4 bases and J by 3 bases, with 13 bases between. The CDR3 is CASSSLDSPNQPQHF. In nucleotides, the CDR3 is TGTGCCAGCAGCTCCCTAGACAGCCCCAATCAGCCCCAGCATTTT.

The genes are TRBV9 and TRBJ2-5; D remains unclear. The ends were cut back, 1 base at V and 2 bases at J, with 9 bases in the middle. This CDR3 comprises 14 residues. Germline CDR1 is SGDLS and CDR2 is YYNGEE. The chain's CDR3 is CASSVNPLQETQYF. Written as DNA, the CDR3 is TGTGCCAGCAGCGTAAACCCCCTACAAGAGACCCAGTACTTC.

The CDR3: CASSPLQGDTEAFF. The CDR3 nucleotides are TGTGCCAGCAGCCCATTACAGGGGGACACTGAAGCTTTCTTT. This rearrangement joins TRBV4-2 to TRBJ1-1; TRBD1 agrees at 8 bases. CDR1 is LGHNA, CDR2 YNFKEQ, per germline. This CDR3 is 14 amino acids long. Unmatched junction bases numbered 4, after V lost 4 bases and J lost 3 bases.

With respect to this clone: Other DNA variants within this sample encode the same CDR3. This chain uses TRBV5-1 with TRBJ1-2; D gene unclear. This CDR3 has 12 residues. Germline values: CDR1 SGHRS, CDR2 YFSETQ. The germline V and J ends were trimmed by 0 bases and 4 bases, with 4 bases remaining between them. CDR3 region: CASSLGGYGYTF. CDR3 coding DNA: TGCGCCAGCAGCTTGGGAGGCTATGGCTACACCTTC.

This chain connects TRBV4-2 to TRBJ1-2, with 7 bases matching TRBD1. Germline trimming cut 2 bases from V and 1 base from J; bases unmatched to any gene: 7. Germline values: CDR1 LGHNA, CDR2 YNFKEQ. The CDR3 totals 16 residues. Here the CDR3 reads CASSQPGGRVNYGYTF. For the CDR3, the DNA is TGTGCCAGCAGCCAACCAGGGGGTAGGGTTAACTATGGCTACACCTTC.

On this clone: The junction and the germline gene differ at one end; a read error may be behind it. The chain employs TRBV11-2 and TRBJ1-2, with TRBD1 matching 7 bases. Germline CDR1 reads SGHAT; CDR2 reads FQNNGV. This CDR3 spans 14 amino acids. The CDR3 DNA is TGTGCCAGCAGCCTAGACAGGGTAAAGGATGGCTACACCTTC. Protein product: CASSLDRVKDGYTF.